These 31 T cell receptor beta chains were all obtained from the same sample, sequenced in a study of T cells after yellow fever vaccination. In TCRdb, the 5' RACE reads were re-called with MiXCR into one record per CDR3 protein. The sample contains 250,000 to 350,000 distinct CDR3 sequences, 8.5% to 10% of which appear only once. Sequencing used CD4+ T cells sorted from PBMCs, obtained 5 days after the yellow fever booster vaccination. The receptors stem from a man between 18 and 35 years old who received the YFV17D yellow fever vaccine.

This clonotype was recorded at least ten times. The genes are TRBV6-6 and TRBJ1-2, with 7 bases matching TRBD1. Trimming removed 6 bases from V and 4 bases from J; junction bases left unmatched: 11. Germline-derived CDR1 and CDR2 are MNHNY and SVGAGI (reference sequence). CDR3 length: 15 residues. DNA of the CDR3: TGTGCCAGCAGGGAACCGGGACAGCTTACCTATGGCTACACCTTC. Translated, it gives CASREPGQLTYGYTF.

The rearrangement joins TRBV12-3 or TRBV12-4 to TRBJ1-1; tentatively, D is TRBD1 (6 bases). CDR3 length: 13 amino acids. With 8 bases removed from V and 6 bases from J, the gap between germline ends came to 16 bases. CDR3 protein: CASALGGAAEAFF. In DNA, the CDR3 is TGTGCCAGCGCCCTTGGGGGGGCGGCTGAAGCTTTCTTT.

The chain couples TRBV6-6 to TRBJ2-5; D assignment may be TRBD1 or TRBD2 (7 bases each). V dropped 5 bases and J dropped 5 bases, with 21 bases sitting between them. Per germline, CDR1 MNHNY and CDR2 SVGAGI (reference sequence). The CDR3 is made up of 16 amino acids. The CDR3 bases are TGTGCCAGCAGTCCTAAGCTCAGGGGGGGTGAGGAGACCCAGTACTTC. Translated: CASSPKLRGGEETQYF.

This chain joins TRBV5-1 and TRBJ1-6; a weak D match, TRBD1 (5 bases). CDR1 and CDR2 from the germline V gene are SGHRS and YFSETQ. V lost 7 bases, J lost 7 bases, and 9 bases lay in between. The CDR3 is 12 amino acids. The CDR3: CASGTENSPLHF. CDR3 in DNA: TGCGCCAGCGGGACCGAAAATTCACCCCTCCACTTT.

The table lists this clonotype with many counts. The chain has TRBV5-1 and TRBJ2-1; D is perhaps TRBD2 (5 bases). V was cut by 4 bases and J by 0 bases, with 14 bases left in between. This CDR3 spans 16 amino acids. Germline values: CDR1 SGHRS, CDR2 YFSETQ. CDR3 amino acids: CASSLGPGSSYNEQFF. Written as DNA, the CDR3 is TGCGCCAGCAGCCTCGGCCCGGGGAGCTCCTACAATGAGCAGTTCTTC.

In its sample, this clonotype was seen many times. The J gene is TRBJ1-3, the V gene TRBV7-2; maybe TRBD1 (5 bases). Trimming took 1 base from V and 1 from J, leaving 14 bases between them. The CDR3 contains 17 residues. The germline V gene encodes CDR1 SGHTA and CDR2 FQGNSA. The CDR3 DNA sequence: TGTGCCAGCAGCTTAGTAGGGTCGGGGGTTTCTGGAAACACCATATATTTT. Amino acid sequence: CASSLVGSGVSGNTIYF.

This clonotype was seen a few times. The genes are TRBV20-1 and TRBJ1-5; TRBD1 matches at 8 bases. CDR1 and CDR2 (germline): DFQATT, SNEGSKA (reference sequence). The CDR3 loop spans 17 amino acids. Losses at the gene ends were 0 bases for V and 6 bases for J; bases not matched to a gene: 13. The CDR3, as DNA: TGCAGTGCTAGAGACATCCTCGGACAGGGCAGGGCTCAGCCCCAGCATTTT. This gives the protein CSARDILGQGRAQPQHF.

This clonotype appeared a few times. The gene calls are TRBV27 and TRBJ2-5; TRBD1 matches at 9 bases. J gave up 5 bases and V 5 bases, and 12 bases lay outside the gene matches. Germline CDR1 is MNHEY and CDR2 is SMNVEV (reference sequence). The CDR3 consists of 16 residues. The CDR3 bases are TGTGCCAGCAGTCCAGGATACAGGGGGCTGGGGGAGACCCAGTACTTC. Its translation: CASSPGYRGLGETQYF.

The chain uses TRBV5-6 and TRBJ2-2, with a weak D call TRBD1 (6 bases). The germline gives CDR1 SGHDT, CDR2 YYEEEE. Trimming stripped 4 bases from V and 3 bases from J, with 13 bases between. The CDR3 extends over 15 amino acids. CDR3 amino acids: CASSGPDRYTGELFF. CDR3 DNA: TGTGCCAGCAGCGGCCCGGACAGATACACCGGGGAGCTGTTTTTT. The whole variable domain, filled in from reference TRBV5-6 and TRBJ2-2, reads DAGVTQSPTHLIKTRGQQVTLRCSPKSGHDTVSWYQQALGQGPQFIFQYYEEEERQRGNFPDRFSGHQFPNYSSELNVNALLLGDSALYLCASSGPDRYTGELFFGEGSRLTVL.

The J gene is TRBJ1-1, the V gene TRBV6-1; 8 bases align to TRBD1. From germline, CDR1 is MNHNS and CDR2 SASEGT. CDR3 length: 15 amino acids. The ends lost 6 bases at V and 7 bases at J; junction bases unmatched: 13. CDR3 region: CASSPYLPGGGEAFF. The CDR3 region has the DNA TGTGCCAGCAGCCCCTACCTCCCAGGGGGCGGTGAAGCTTTCTTT.

This clonotype was counted many times. CDR3 region: CASSHDRGTNQPQHF. DNA of the CDR3: TGTGCCAGCAGCCACGACAGGGGCACCAATCAGCCCCAGCATTTT. The V and J genes are TRBV7-8 and TRBJ1-5, with TRBD1 identical over 8 bases. The V gene's germline CDR1 is SGHVS and CDR2 FQNEAQ. V lost 5 bases and J lost 3; bases outside the gene matches: 6. This CDR3 has 15 amino acids.

This clonotype was detected many times. The gene calls are TRBV12-3 or TRBV12-4 and TRBJ1-5; TRBD1 aligns across 9 bases. Trimming at V came to 6 bases and at J to 7 bases, leaving 4 bases not matched to a gene. The CDR3 is 13 residues long. CDR3 DNA sequence: TGTGCCAGCAGCACAGGGGGCGTCCAGCCCCAGCATTTT. Its protein is CASSTGGVQPQHF.

The gene calls are TRBV27 and TRBJ2-2, with TRBD2 matching 9 bases. The V segment lost 5 bases and the J segment 7 bases; nucleotides outside the gene matches: 8. The CDR3 extends over 15 amino acids. Germline CDR1 reads MNHEY; CDR2 reads SMNVEV (reference sequence). The CDR3 bases are TGTGCCAGCAGTCAAGAGCGGGGGGAGGGCGGGGAGCTGTTTTTT. This translates into CASSQERGEGGELFF.

The chain is built from TRBV7-9 and TRBJ1-1; the D gene is possibly TRBD1 (5 bases). The CDR3 extends over 17 amino acids. Trimming shortened V by 10 bases and J by 6 bases, and 30 bases separated the two germline ends. Germline V CDR1 and CDR2: SEHNR, FQNEAQ (reference sequence). The CDR3 sequence is CATAVGQGDKVRAEAFF. The CDR3 DNA reads as TGTGCCACCGCCGTGGGGCAGGGTGATAAAGTAAGGGCTGAAGCTTTCTTT.

This clonotype occurred a few times. The V and J genes are TRBV7-2 and TRBJ2-5, with 7 positions matching TRBD1. Germline V gene lookup returns CDR1 SGHTA and CDR2 FQGNSA. V gave up 3 bases and J gave up 4 bases; unmatched junction bases: 8. The CDR3 runs 15 residues. CDR3 coding DNA: TGTGCCAGCAGCTTTGGGGACAGAAGGGGAGAGACCCAGTACTTC. Encoded protein: CASSFGDRRGETQYF.

Many counts were recorded for this clonotype. J is TRBJ2-1 and V is TRBV11-2; D possibly corresponds to TRBD1 (6 bases). CDR1 is SGHAT and CDR2 is FQNNGV in the germline V gene. V was cut by 0 bases and J by 4 bases, with 13 bases left in between. This CDR3 spans 16 amino acids. DNA for the CDR3: TGTGCCAGCAGCTTAGATCTAAGGGGGTGGTACAATGAGCAGTTCTTC. Translation: CASSLDLRGWYNEQFF.

The chain couples TRBV3-1 to TRBJ1-2; no reliable D call. V lost 2 bases and J 7 bases, leaving 5 bases between the germline ends. Germline lookup yields CDR1 LGHDT and CDR2 YNNKEL (reference sequence). The CDR3 has 11 amino acids. The CDR3 nucleotides are TGTGCCAGCAGCCAACTAGGTGGCTACACCTTC. This gives the protein CASSQLGGYTF. The variable domain in full, with the rest retrieved from reference TRBV3-1 and TRBJ1-2, is DTAVSQTPKYLVTQMGNDKSIKCEQNLGHDTMYWYKQDSKKFLKIMFSYNNKELIINETVPNRFSPKSPDKAHLNLHINSLELGDSAVYFCASSQLGGYTFGSGTRLTVV.

This clonotype was seen a handful of times. The chain uses TRBV18 and TRBJ2-3; 9 bases are a match to TRBD2. Trimming removed 1 base from V and 3 bases from J; junction bases left unmatched: 17. This CDR3 region has 20 residues. Germline CDR1 is KGHSH and CDR2 is LQKENI. CDR3: CASSPQLSSGGPSRTDTQYF. DNA of the CDR3: TGTGCCAGCTCACCACAGTTGTCGAGCGGGGGGCCAAGCAGGACAGATACGCAGTATTTT.

In this sample, this clonotype turned up a few times. The V and J genes are TRBV28 and TRBJ2-7, with no clear D. The germline V gene has CDR1 MDHEN and CDR2 SYDVKM. This CDR3 comprises 13 residues. Deletions cut 3 bases from V and 2 bases from J, with 8 bases between. The CDR3 here is CASSFGTAYEQYF. The CDR3 DNA reads TGTGCCAGCAGTTTCGGCACCGCCTACGAGCAGTACTTC.

This chain joins TRBV18 and TRBJ2-2; the match to TRBD1 covers 8 bases. V trimming: 3 bases; J trimming: 1 base; junction bases outside the gene matches: 10. This CDR3 has 18 amino acids. Germline V CDR1 and CDR2: KGHSH, LQKENI. The CDR3 spells CASSPYNGGTGNTGELFF. For the CDR3, the DNA is TGTGCCAGCTCACCCTATAACGGCGGGACAGGGAACACCGGGGAGCTGTTTTTT.

This clonotype came up many times. This chain uses TRBV7-9 with TRBJ1-1, with a weak D call TRBD1 (5 bases). The germline V gene has CDR1 SEHNR and CDR2 FQNEAQ (reference sequence). Trimming removed 6 bases at V and 5 bases at J, with 22 bases between. The CDR3 is 16 residues long. This chain's CDR3 is CASSPFVSGRWTEAFF. The CDR3 DNA sequence: TGTGCCAGCAGTCCATTCGTATCGGGGCGATGGACTGAAGCTTTCTTT.

The table lists this clonotype with many counts. The chain carries TRBV7-2 and TRBJ2-1; D possibly corresponds to TRBD2 (6 bases). Trimming pared 4 bases from V and 6 bases from J, leaving 7 bases between. Germline loops: CDR1 SGHTA, CDR2 FQGNSA. The CDR3 consists of 12 residues. In nucleotides, the CDR3 is TGTGCCAGCAGCTCGACTAGCAATGAGCAGTTCTTC. It specifies CASSSTSNEQFF.

The chain recombines TRBV10-2 with TRBJ2-1; D is possibly TRBD2 (7 bases). CDR3 length equals 15 residues. Trimming cost V 4 bases and J 8 bases, with 18 bases left between them. Germline CDR1 and CDR2: WSHSY and SAAADI. In nucleotides, the CDR3 is TGCGCCAGCAGTGGGGTGGGCGGGGGCTGGGATGAGCAGTTCTTC. This sequence encodes CASSGVGGGWDEQFF.

The chain carries TRBV7-3 and TRBJ2-7; perhaps D is TRBD1 or TRBD2 (6 bases each). Trimming left V 5 bases short and J 3 bases short, with 17 bases between. Germline V gives CDR1 SGHTA, CDR2 FQGTGA. CDR3 length: 15 residues. This chain's CDR3 is CASSRKGGLGYEQYF. The CDR3 DNA sequence: TGTGCCAGCAGCCGCAAAGGGGGGCTAGGCTACGAGCAGTACTTC.

The genes are TRBV5-5 and TRBJ1-5; D is possibly TRBD1 (6 bases). Trimming stripped 6 bases from V and 9 bases from J, with 19 bases between. The germline V gene encodes CDR1 SGHKS and CDR2 YYEKEE (reference sequence). The CDR3 runs 14 residues. Written as DNA, the CDR3 is TGTGCCAGCACCCCACGGGGGGCGGAAGGGCCCCAGCATTTT. This sequence encodes CASTPRGAEGPQHF.

There are a few counts of this clonotype. The rearrangement links TRBV5-1 to TRBJ1-2; D not resolved. Trimming left V 2 bases short and J 2 bases short, with 10 bases between. The CDR3 sequence is 14 residues long. Germline V gives CDR1 SGHRS, CDR2 YFSETQ. CDR3 DNA: TGCGCCAGCAGCTTCGACCCAGTAAACTATGGCTACACCTTC. It codes for CASSFDPVNYGYTF.

The CDR3 protein is CASSRDSQSSGNTIYF. CDR3 nucleotide sequence: TGTGCCAGCAGCAGAGACAGCCAGAGCTCTGGAAACACCATATATTTT. The rearrangement joins TRBV7-2 to TRBJ1-3; D is possibly TRBD1 (5 bases). The V end was cut by 5 bases, the J end by 0 bases, with 14 bases between. This CDR3 comprises 16 residues. CDR1 is SGHTA, CDR2 FQGNSA, per germline.

There are many counts of this clonotype. The gene calls are TRBV20-1 and TRBJ2-5; D not certain. CDR1 is DFQATT and CDR2 is SNEGSKA in the germline V gene (reference sequence). Trimming shortened V by 3 bases and J by 11 bases, and 13 bases separated the two germline ends. The length of the CDR3 is 11 residues. CDR3 bases: TGCAGTGCTAGGGTGGAAAGCGCGCAGTACTTC. Protein: CSARVESAQYF.

This clonotype was counted many times. The chain carries TRBV5-1 and TRBJ2-3; 7 nucleotides match TRBD1. CDR1 and CDR2 (germline): SGHRS, YFSETQ. V shed 4 bases and J 4 bases; nucleotides not matched to a gene: 0. The CDR3 is 12 residues long. CDR3 amino acids: CASSDRADTQYF. CDR3 DNA: TGCGCCAGCAGCGACAGGGCAGATACGCAGTATTTT.

This chain connects TRBV20-1 to TRBJ1-1; D is unclear. The CDR3 covers 13 residues. Germline loops: CDR1 DFQATT, CDR2 SNEGSKA (reference sequence). Trimming cost V 6 bases and J 1 base, with 12 bases left between them. CDR3: CSAEAPWNTEAFF. CDR3 sequence (DNA): TGCAGTGCGGAGGCCCCTTGGAACACTGAAGCTTTCTTT.

This clonotype was seen at least ten times. The rearrangement links TRBV18 to TRBJ1-3; D not resolved. Between the trimmed V and J ends, which lost 3 bases and 0 bases, there was a span of 12 bases. Germline V gene data show CDR1 as KGHSH and CDR2 as LQKENI. The CDR3 runs to 16 residues. The CDR3 DNA reads as TGTGCCAGCTCACCGGTTGGGGATCACTCTGGAAACACCATATATTTT. Its protein is CASSPVGDHSGNTIYF.